This TCR beta chain was observed in a study of blood T cell repertoires in COVID-19. Study overall: The samples span acute and convalescent COVID-19 from the United States, Italy and Spain. PBMCs, B-cell-depleted T cells, or T cells were the source of the cDNA or gDNA that made up the material.

Original processing methods: For nucleated cells, counts were estimated from reference gene primer amplification. Only in-frame clones appear in the TCRdb table, and some are missing; sequencing was by immunoSEQ multiplex PCR. V, J and clone size were drawn from that table, and D and trimming were deduced from the DNA. The data hold tens of thousands of clones, with roughly 85% observed a single time. Sequenced material: peripheral blood. The receptor's source is a human donor in a cohort sampled during active COVID-19.

CDR3 nucleotides: TGTGCCAGCTCCTCCGGGACTCTGGACAACTATGGCTACACCTTC. Translation gives CASSSGTLDNYGYTF. This sequence joins TRBV18 and TRBJ1-2, with D perhaps TRBD1 (5 bases). Trimming left V 6 bases short and J 2 bases short, with 16 bases between. CDR1 and CDR2 (germline): KGHSH, LQKENI. This CDR3 is built from 15 residues.